Below, 14 T cell receptor beta chains from the same sample are listed, as sequenced in a study of shared clonotypes between healthy human individuals. Assay used: immunoSEQ multiplex PCR; TCRdb lists only in-frame clones, some missing. The data show some 1,600,000 clones, under 99% seen once. Sample: naive CD4+ T cells sorted from blood. Subset given: CD45RA+ positively selected. The receptors here all came from a man aged 25-40 years in good health.

V gene TRBV11-2 combines with J gene TRBJ2-5, with 7 bases identical to TRBD2. J gave up 7 bases and V 4 bases, and 12 bases lay outside the gene matches. The CDR3 has 15 amino acids. CDR1 is SGHAT and CDR2 is FQNNGV in the germline V gene. CDR3 loop: CASSSEGGITRTQYF. The CDR3 DNA reads as TGTGCCAGCAGCTCGGAGGGAGGGATAACACGGACCCAGTACTTC. The whole variable domain, filled in from reference TRBV11-2 and TRBJ2-5, reads EAGVAQSPRYKIIEKRQSVAFWCNPISGHATLYWYQQILGQGPKLLIQFQNNGVVDDSQLPKDRFSAERLKGVDSTLKIQPAKLEDSAVYLCASSSEGGITRTQYFGPGTRLLVL.

The V and J genes are TRBV21-1 and TRBJ1-5. TRBV21-1 is a known pseudogene. The CDR3 is made up of 15 amino acids. This CDR3 is CASSKEISFDQPQHF. The CDR3 DNA reads as TGTGCCAGCAGCAAAGAGATCTCGTTCGATCAGCCCCAGCATTTT.

This clone was observed once. This chain connects TRBV7-9 to TRBJ2-7, with 9 nucleotides matching TRBD1. CDR3 length equals 15 residues. After removal of 5 bases from V and 3 bases from J, the junction contained 8 bases not matched to a gene. Germline V lookup: CDR1 SEHNR, CDR2 FQNEAQ (reference sequence). The CDR3 is CASSASGTGNYEQYF. The CDR3 DNA is TGTGCCAGCAGCGCAAGCGGGACAGGGAACTACGAGCAGTACTTC.

This chain joins TRBV13 and TRBJ2-1; 13 positions agree with TRBD2. The CDR3 covers 17 residues. V lost 4 bases and J lost 7; bases outside the gene matches: 10. Looked up from germline, CDR1 is PRHDT and CDR2 is FYEKMQ (reference sequence). CDR3 residues: CASSSRVGLAGVNEQFF. CDR3 bases: TGTGCCAGCAGCTCGAGGGTCGGACTAGCGGGAGTGAATGAGCAGTTCTTC.

The chain is built from TRBV4-1 and TRBJ2-3; TRBD2 matches at 12 bases. V was clipped by 0 bases and J by 3 bases; unmatched bases: 13. Germline lookup yields CDR1 MGHRA and CDR2 YSYEKL. The CDR3 loop spans 20 amino acids. The chain's CDR3 is CASSQDFLAGGSSTTDTQYF. CDR3 sequence (DNA): TGCGCCAGCAGCCAAGATTTCCTAGCGGGAGGGTCCTCCACAACAGATACGCAGTATTTT.

This clone was seen a single time. The V call is TRBV10-2, the J call TRBJ2-3; maybe TRBD2 (7 bases). Germline V gives CDR1 WSHSY, CDR2 SAAADI. The ends were cut back, 5 bases at V and 6 bases at J, with 21 bases in the middle. The CDR3 runs to 16 residues. In nucleotides, the CDR3 is TGCGCCAGCAGTCGTTTAGTGGGAGGGGGGTTGGATACGCAGTATTTT. Protein product: CASSRLVGGGLDTQYF.

V gene TRBV7-9 combines with J gene TRBJ2-2, with D hard to call. This CDR3 has 14 amino acids. Germline loops: CDR1 SEHNR, CDR2 FQNEAQ (reference sequence). Trimming pared 1 base from V and 1 base from J, leaving 4 bases between. The CDR3 coding sequence is TGTGCCAGCAGCTTAGAAGGGAACACCGGGGAGCTGTTTTTT. Encoded protein: CASSLEGNTGELFF.

The rearrangement joins TRBV18 to TRBJ2-1; 9 bases match TRBD2. Germline lookup yields CDR1 KGHSH and CDR2 LQKENI. Trimming removed 6 bases from V and 7 bases from J; junction bases left unmatched: 10. The CDR3 totals 15 residues. The CDR3 reads CASSVAGGPGNEQFF. CDR3 in DNA: TGTGCCAGCTCGGTGGCGGGAGGGCCCGGTAATGAGCAGTTCTTC.

As concerns this clone: Other DNA sequences in the same sample also yield this CDR3. The rearrangement links TRBV28 to TRBJ2-7; D gene ambiguous. This CDR3 has 11 residues. Germline assignment: CDR1 MDHEN and CDR2 SYDVKM. V gave up 3 bases and J gave up 6 bases, with 6 bases separating them. The CDR3 loop reads CASSLTREQYF. CDR3 nucleotide sequence: TGTGCCAGCAGTTTGACGCGCGAGCAGTACTTC.

The chain employs TRBV18 and TRBJ2-1; a weak D match, TRBD2 (6 bases). V shed 4 bases and J shed 8 bases, with 21 bases lying between them. The CDR3 is made up of 16 amino acids. Germline CDR1 is KGHSH and CDR2 is LQKENI. The CDR3 protein is CASSRSYGGVEDEQFF. DNA of the CDR3: TGTGCCAGCTCACGATCCTACGGGGGAGTTGAAGATGAGCAGTTCTTC.

The rearrangement joins TRBV10-3 to TRBJ1-1; 9 positions match TRBD1. Germline values: CDR1 ENHRY, CDR2 SYGVKD. Losses at the gene ends were 0 bases for V and 5 bases for J; bases not matched to a gene: 4. CDR3 length: 15 residues. The CDR3 region has the DNA TGTGCCATCAGTGAGTCCGGGACAGGGCGGACTGAAGCTTTCTTT. Translated, it gives CAISESGTGRTEAFF.

This clone was seen a single time. The chain joins TRBV10-3 to TRBJ1-1, with D maybe TRBD1 (6 bases). Germline lookup yields CDR1 ENHRY and CDR2 SYGVKD. The CDR3 loop spans 13 amino acids. Trimming pared 9 bases from V and 1 base from J, leaving 12 bases between. The CDR3 loop reads CAIRGGQNTEAFF. The CDR3 bases are TGTGCCATTAGAGGGGGGCAGAACACTGAAGCTTTCTTT.

The chain uses TRBV2 and TRBJ1-1, with no clear D. V was clipped by 6 bases and J by 4 bases, with 15 bases between them. The length of the CDR3 is 14 residues. Germline CDR1 reads SNHLY; CDR2 reads FYNNEI. The CDR3 bases are TGTGCCAGCAGGGGAACGGCCTTGGGCACTGAAGCTTTCTTT. This encodes CASRGTALGTEAFF.

The V call is TRBV28, the J call TRBJ2-7; either TRBD1 or TRBD2 may fit D (5 bases each). CDR1 is MDHEN, CDR2 SYDVKM, per germline. This CDR3 has 14 amino acids. V lost 4 bases and J 2 bases, leaving 12 bases between the germline ends. CDR3 amino acids: CASSSGTDPYEQYF. CDR3 nucleotides: TGTGCCAGCAGTTCCGGGACGGATCCCTACGAGCAGTACTTC. Variable domain in full (rest from reference TRBV28 and TRBJ2-7): DVKVTQSSRYLVKRTGEKVFLECVQDMDHENMFWYRQDPGLGLRLIYFSYDVKMKEKGDIPEGYSVSREKKERFSLILESASTNQTSMYLCASSSGTDPYEQYFGPGTRLTVT.